This T cell receptor beta chain was captured by sequencing in a study of immune cell composition in non-small cell lung cancer. Germline CDR1 SGHAT, CDR2 FQNNGV. The length of the CDR3 is 13 residues. Trimming pared 5 bases from V and 2 bases from J, leaving 9 bases between. Generated by immunoSEQ multiplex PCR, the TCRdb table keeps only in-frame clones and is missing some. In the table there are over 12,000 clones, about two thirds of which are singletons. The sequencing input was lung tumor tissue. This chain uses TRBV11-2 with TRBJ2-5; the D gene is possibly TRBD1 (5 bases). The sequence was obtained from a human donor with non-small cell lung cancer. Here the CDR3 DNA reads TGTGCCAGCAGCCCAGGGTGGCAAGAGACCCAGTACTTC. Translating it yields CASSPGWQETQYF.